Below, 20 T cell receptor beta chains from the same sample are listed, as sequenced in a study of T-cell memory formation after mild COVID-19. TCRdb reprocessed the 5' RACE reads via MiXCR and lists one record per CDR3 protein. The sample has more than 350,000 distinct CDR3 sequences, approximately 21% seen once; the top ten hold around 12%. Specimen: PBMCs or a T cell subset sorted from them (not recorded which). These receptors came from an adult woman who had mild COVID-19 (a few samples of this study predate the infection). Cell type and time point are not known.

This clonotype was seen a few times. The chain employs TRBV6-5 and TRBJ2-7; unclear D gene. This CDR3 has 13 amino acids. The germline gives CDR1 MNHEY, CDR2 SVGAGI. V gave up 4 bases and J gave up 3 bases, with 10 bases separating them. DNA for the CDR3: TGTGCCAGCAGTTCGCAGGTGTTCTACGAGCAGTACTTC. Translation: CASSSQVFYEQYF.

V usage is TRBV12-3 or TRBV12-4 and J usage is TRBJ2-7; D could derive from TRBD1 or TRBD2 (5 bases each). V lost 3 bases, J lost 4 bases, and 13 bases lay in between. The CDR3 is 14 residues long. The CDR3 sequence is CASSLGPPRYEQYF. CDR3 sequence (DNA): TGTGCCAGCAGTTTGGGACCACCTAGGTACGAGCAGTACTTC.

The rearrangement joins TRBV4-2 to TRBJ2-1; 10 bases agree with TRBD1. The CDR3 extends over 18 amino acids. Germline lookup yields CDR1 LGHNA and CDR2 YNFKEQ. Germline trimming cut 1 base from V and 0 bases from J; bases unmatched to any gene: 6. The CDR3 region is CASSQGGQGRSSYNEQFF. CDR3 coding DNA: TGTGCCAGCAGCCAAGGGGGACAGGGGAGGAGCTCCTACAATGAGCAGTTCTTC.

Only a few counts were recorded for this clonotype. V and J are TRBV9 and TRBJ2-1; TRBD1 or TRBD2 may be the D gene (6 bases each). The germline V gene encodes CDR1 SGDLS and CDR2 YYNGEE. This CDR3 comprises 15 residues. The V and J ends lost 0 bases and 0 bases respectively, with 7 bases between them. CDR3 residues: CASSVEGGSYNEQFF. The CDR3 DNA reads TGTGCCAGCAGCGTAGAGGGGGGCTCCTACAATGAGCAGTTCTTC. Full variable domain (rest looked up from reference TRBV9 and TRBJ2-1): DSGVTQTPKHLITATGQRVTLRCSPRSGDLSVYWYQQSLDQGLQFLIQYYNGEERAKGNILERFSAQQFPDLHSELNLSSLELGDSALYFCASSVEGGSYNEQFFGPGTRLTVL.

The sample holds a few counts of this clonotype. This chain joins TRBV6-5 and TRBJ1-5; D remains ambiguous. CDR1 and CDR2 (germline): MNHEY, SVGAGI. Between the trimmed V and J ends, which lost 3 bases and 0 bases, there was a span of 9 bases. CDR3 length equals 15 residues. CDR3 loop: CASSYGQYSNQPQHF. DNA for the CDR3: TGTGCCAGCAGTTATGGCCAATATAGCAATCAGCCCCAGCATTTT.

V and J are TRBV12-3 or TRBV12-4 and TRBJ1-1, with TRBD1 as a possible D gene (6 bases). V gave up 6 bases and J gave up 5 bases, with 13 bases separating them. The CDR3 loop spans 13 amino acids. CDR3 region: CASSTRGGTEAFF. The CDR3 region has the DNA TGTGCCAGCAGCACCAGGGGAGGGACTGAAGCTTTCTTT.

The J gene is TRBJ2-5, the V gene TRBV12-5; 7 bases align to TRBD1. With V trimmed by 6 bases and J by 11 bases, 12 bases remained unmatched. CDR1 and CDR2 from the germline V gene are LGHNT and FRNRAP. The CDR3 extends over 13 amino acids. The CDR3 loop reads CASGRTGRQSQYF. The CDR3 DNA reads TGTGCTAGTGGGCGGACAGGACGGCAGTCTCAGTACTTC.

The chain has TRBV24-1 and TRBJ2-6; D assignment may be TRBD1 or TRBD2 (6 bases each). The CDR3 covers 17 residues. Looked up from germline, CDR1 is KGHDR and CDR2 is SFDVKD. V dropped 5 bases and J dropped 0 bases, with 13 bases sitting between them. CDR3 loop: CATSAGGSFSGANVLTF. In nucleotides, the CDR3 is TGTGCCACCAGTGCCGGGGGCAGCTTCTCTGGGGCCAACGTCCTGACTTTC.

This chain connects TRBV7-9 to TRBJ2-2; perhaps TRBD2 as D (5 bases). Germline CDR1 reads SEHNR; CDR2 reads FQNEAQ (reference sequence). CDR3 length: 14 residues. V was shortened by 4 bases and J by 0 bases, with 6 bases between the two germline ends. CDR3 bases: TGTGCCAGCAGCTCGGACTCGAACACCGGGGAGCTGTTTTTT. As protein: CASSSDSNTGELFF.

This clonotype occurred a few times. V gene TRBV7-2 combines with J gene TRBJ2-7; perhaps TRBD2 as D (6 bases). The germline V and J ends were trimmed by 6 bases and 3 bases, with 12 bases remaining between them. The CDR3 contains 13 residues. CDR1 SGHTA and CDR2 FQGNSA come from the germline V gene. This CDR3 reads CASRIAADYEQYF. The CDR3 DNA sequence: TGTGCCAGCAGAATAGCGGCGGACTACGAGCAGTACTTC. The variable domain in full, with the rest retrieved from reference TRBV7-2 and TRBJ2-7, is GAGVSQSPSNKVTEKGKDVELRCDPISGHTALYWYRQSLGQGLEFLIYFQGNSAPDKSGLPSDRFSAERTGGSVSTLTIQRTQQEDSAVYLCASRIAADYEQYFGPGTRLTVT.

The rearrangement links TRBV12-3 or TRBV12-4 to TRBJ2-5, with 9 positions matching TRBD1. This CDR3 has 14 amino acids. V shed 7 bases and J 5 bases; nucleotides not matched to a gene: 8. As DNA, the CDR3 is TGTGCCAGCACCCCGGGACAGGGTAGGGAGACCCAGTACTTC. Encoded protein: CASTPGQGRETQYF.

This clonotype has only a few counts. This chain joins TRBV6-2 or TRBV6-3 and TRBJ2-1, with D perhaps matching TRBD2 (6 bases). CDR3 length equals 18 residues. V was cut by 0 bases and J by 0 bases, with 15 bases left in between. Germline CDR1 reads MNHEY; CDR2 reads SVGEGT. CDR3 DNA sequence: TGTGCCAGCAGTTACTCGATTAATCTAGCGAGCTCCTACAATGAGCAGTTCTTC. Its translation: CASSYSINLASSYNEQFF.

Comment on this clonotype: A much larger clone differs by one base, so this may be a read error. CDR3: CASRNRGPTNNEQFF. The CDR3 nucleotides read TGTGCCAGCAGGAATAGAGGACCCACCAACAATGAGCAGTTCTTC. The chain combines TRBV7-9 with TRBJ2-1; unclear D gene. Per the germline V gene, CDR1 is SEHNR and CDR2 is FQNEAQ (reference sequence). V dropped 6 bases and J dropped 5 bases, with 17 bases sitting between them. The CDR3 runs 15 residues. The complete variable domain, with remaining parts taken from reference TRBV7-9 and TRBJ2-1, reads DTGVSQNPRHKITKRGQNVTFRCDPISEHNRLYWYRQTLGQGPEFLTYFQNEAQLEKSRLLSDRFSAERPKGSFSTLEIQRTEQGDSAMYLCASRNRGPTNNEQFFGPGTRLTVL.

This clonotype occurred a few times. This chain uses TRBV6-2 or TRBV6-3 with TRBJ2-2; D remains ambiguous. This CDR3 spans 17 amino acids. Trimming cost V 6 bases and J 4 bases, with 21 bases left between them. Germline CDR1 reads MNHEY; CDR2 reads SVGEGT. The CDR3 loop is CASRGRLGRVITGELFF. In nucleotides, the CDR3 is TGTGCCAGCAGGGGCAGGTTGGGAAGAGTGATCACCGGGGAGCTGTTTTTT.

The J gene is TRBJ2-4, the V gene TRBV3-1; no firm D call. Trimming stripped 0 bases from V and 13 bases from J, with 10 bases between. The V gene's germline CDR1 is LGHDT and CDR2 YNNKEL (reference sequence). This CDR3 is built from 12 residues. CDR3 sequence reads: CASSQDRALQYF. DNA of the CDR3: TGTGCCAGCAGCCAAGATAGGGCTCTCCAGTACTTC. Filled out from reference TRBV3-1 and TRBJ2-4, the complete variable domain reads DTAVSQTPKYLVTQMGNDKSIKCEQNLGHDTMYWYKQDSKKFLKIMFSYNNKELIINETVPNRFSPKSPDKAHLNLHINSLELGDSAVYFCASSQDRALQYFGAGTRLSVL.

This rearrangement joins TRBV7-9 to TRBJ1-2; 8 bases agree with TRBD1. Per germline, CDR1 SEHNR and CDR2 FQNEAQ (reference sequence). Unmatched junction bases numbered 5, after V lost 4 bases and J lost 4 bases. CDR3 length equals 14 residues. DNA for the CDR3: TGTGCCAGCAGCTCGACAGGGGCTAGCTATGGCTACACCTTC. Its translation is CASSSTGASYGYTF.

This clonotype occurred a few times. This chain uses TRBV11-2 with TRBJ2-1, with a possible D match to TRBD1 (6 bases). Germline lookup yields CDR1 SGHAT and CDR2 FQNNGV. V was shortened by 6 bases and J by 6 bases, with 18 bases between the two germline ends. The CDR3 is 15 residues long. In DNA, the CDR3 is TGTGCCAGCAGAAACCCAGCCCAAGGGGGCAATGAGCAGTTCTTC. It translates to CASRNPAQGGNEQFF.

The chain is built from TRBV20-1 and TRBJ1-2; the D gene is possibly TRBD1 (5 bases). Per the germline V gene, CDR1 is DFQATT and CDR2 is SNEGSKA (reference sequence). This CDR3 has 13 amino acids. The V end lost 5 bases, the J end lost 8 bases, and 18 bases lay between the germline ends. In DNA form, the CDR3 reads TGCAGTGCTGGGGACTTTCAGGCAGGGGGCTACACCTTC. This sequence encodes CSAGDFQAGGYTF.

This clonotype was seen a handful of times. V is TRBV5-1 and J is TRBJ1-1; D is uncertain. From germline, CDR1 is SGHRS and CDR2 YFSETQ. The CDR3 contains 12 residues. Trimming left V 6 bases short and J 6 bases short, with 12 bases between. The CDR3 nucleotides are TGCGCCAGCAACCTAAGCACCCCTGAAGCTTTCTTT. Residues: CASNLSTPEAFF. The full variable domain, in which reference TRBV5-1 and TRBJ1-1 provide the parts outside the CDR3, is KAGVTQTPRYLIKTRGQQVTLSCSPISGHRSVSWYQQTPGQGLQFLFEYFSETQRNKGNFPGRFSGRQFSNSRSEMNVSTLELGDSALYLCASNLSTPEAFFGQGTRLTVV.

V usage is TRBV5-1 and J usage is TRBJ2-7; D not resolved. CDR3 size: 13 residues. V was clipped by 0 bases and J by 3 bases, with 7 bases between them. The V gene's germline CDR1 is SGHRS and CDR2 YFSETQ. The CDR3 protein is CASSLASFYEQYF. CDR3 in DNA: TGCGCCAGCAGCTTGGCCAGCTTCTACGAGCAGTACTTC.